This TCR beta chain came from a study of control samples from healthy donors and cancer patients. This table comes from immunoSEQ multiplex PCR, and its TCRdb copy is limited to in-frame clones, with some not included. The sample shows 150,000 to 170,000 clones, around 96% of them seen only once. The sequence was obtained from a man aged 40-50 years in good health. The sequencing input was blood.

The CDR3 DNA is TGTGCCAGTAGTATAGTTTCCTCAGCAGATACGCAGTATTTT. This sequence encodes CASSIVSSADTQYF. The rearrangement joins TRBV19 to TRBJ2-3, with D uncertain. Germline V gene lookup returns CDR1 LNHDA and CDR2 SQIVND (reference sequence). Trimming left V 1 base short and J 4 bases short, with 9 bases between. The CDR3 extends over 14 amino acids.